Listed below are T cell receptor beta chains from one sample, sequenced in a study of long-term antiretroviral therapy in people with HIV. Assay: immunoSEQ multiplex PCR; the TCRdb copy retains only in-frame clones and omits some. The sample includes around 30,000 clones, approximately 81% seen only once; the top ten take approximately 10%. Here the sequenced sample was unsorted PBMCs, taken 2.3 years after starting antiretroviral therapy. The receptors shown here come from a man aged 40-55 years with HIV. CDR3s include the opening cysteine and the closing phenylalanine or tryptophan. The order of the fields is J gene, clone size, V gene, D gene, CDR3 DNA, CDR3 protein. D genes are given only for firm matches. Clone sizes are given selectively: once, few, many, or a class where the clone is expanded.

>TRBJ2-3|-|TRBV5-6|-
TGTGCCAGCAGCCCCCCCGGCACAGATACGCAGTATTTT
CASSPPGTDTQYF
>TRBJ2-7|few|TRBV6-1|-
TGTGCCAGCAGTGAAGCGCTTTTCGAGCAGTACTTC
CASSEALFEQYF
>TRBJ1-4|-|TRBV15|-
TGTGCCACCACGACAGAGACAAATGAAAAACTGTTTTTT
CATTTETNEKLFF
>TRBJ2-1|-|TRBV30|-
TGTGCCTGGAGTGTACTCGGACTGCGCTACAATGAGCAGTTCTTC
CAWSVLGLRYNEQFF
>TRBJ2-1|once|TRBV6-1|TRBD2
TGTGCCAGCGGGGCTAGCGGGAGCTCCAATGAGCAGTTCTTC
CASGASGSSNEQFF
>TRBJ2-7|-|TRBV7-2|TRBD1
TGTGCCAGCAGCCCTTCCCTCCCTGACAGGGTAAAGACCTACGAGCAGTACTTC
CASSPSLPDRVKTYEQYF
>TRBJ1-1|few|TRBV13|TRBD1
TGTGCCAGCAGCGTGGGACAGGCCACTGAAGCTTTCTTT
CASSVGQATEAFF
>TRBJ2-7|once|TRBV27|-
TGTGCCAGCAGTTTCGGGATACAGAACGAGCAGTACTTC
CASSFGIQNEQYF
>TRBJ2-4|-|TRBV19|TRBD1
TGTGCCAGTAGTAGCTGGACAGGGCCCAAAAACATTCAGTACTTC
CASSSWTGPKNIQYF
>TRBJ2-7|-|TRBV19|-
TGTGCCAGTAAGGACGGACTCTCCTACGAGCAGTACTTC
CASKDGLSYEQYF
>TRBJ1-1|-|TRBV27|-
TGTGCCAGCAGTTTCGTCAGGGAGACGGGGACTGAAGCTTTCTTT
CASSFVRETGTEAFF
>TRBJ2-1|-|TRBV5-1|TRBD1
TGCGCCAGCAGCTTGACCCCAGGGACAGGGATCGGGGATGAGCAGTTCTTC
CASSLTPGTGIGDEQFF